This T cell receptor (beta chain) was observed in a study of T cell responses to AZD1222 COVID-19 vaccine. Germline V gene data show CDR1 as MNHEY and CDR2 as SVGAGI. The CDR3 has 13 residues. V lost 7 bases, J lost 0 bases, and 7 bases lay in between. Study results and caveats: Spike-specific TCR breadth and depth went up after people got two AZD1222 doses.

For this clone: Its antigen is undetermined.

Assay used: immunoSEQ multiplex PCR; TCRdb lists only in-frame clones, some missing. The sample yields about 79,000 clones, approximately 80% seen once. The input for sequencing was peripheral blood, taken on day 0 of AZD1222 vaccination. This receptor was taken from an adult in good health. This rearrangement joins TRBV6-5 to TRBJ1-3; D unresolved. The CDR3, as DNA: TGTGCCAGCATAAGGCCCTCTGGAAACACCATATATTTT. Translating it yields CASIRPSGNTIYF.